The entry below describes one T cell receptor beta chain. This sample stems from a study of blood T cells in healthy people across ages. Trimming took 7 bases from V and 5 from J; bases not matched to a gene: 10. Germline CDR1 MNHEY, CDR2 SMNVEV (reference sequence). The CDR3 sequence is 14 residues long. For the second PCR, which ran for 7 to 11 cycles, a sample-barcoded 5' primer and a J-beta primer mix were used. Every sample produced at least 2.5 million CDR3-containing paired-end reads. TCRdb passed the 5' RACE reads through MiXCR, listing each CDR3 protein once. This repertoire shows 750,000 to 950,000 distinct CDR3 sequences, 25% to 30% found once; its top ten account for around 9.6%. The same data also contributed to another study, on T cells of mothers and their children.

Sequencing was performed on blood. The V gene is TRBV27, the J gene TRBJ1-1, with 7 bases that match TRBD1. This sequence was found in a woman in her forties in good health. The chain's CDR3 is CASNEAGGMTEAFF. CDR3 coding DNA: TGTGCCAGCAACGAGGCAGGGGGAATGACTGAAGCTTTCTTT.